This is a list of T cell receptor beta chains from one sample in a study of blood T cell repertoires in COVID-19. Assay used: immunoSEQ multiplex PCR; TCRdb lists only in-frame clones, some missing. The repertoire has around 170,000 clones, about 84% of them found once; the top ten carry about 12%. Input material: PBMCs or T cells enriched from blood (not recorded which). The receptors were gathered from a man in his forties or fifties who had recovered from COVID-19. Each CDR3 is given with its conserved first and last residue. A D gene is named only where the DNA matches it firmly. Expanded clones get a size class; other rows say once, few or many, or leave the size out.

cdr3_nt cdr3_aa j_call v_call d_call cdr3_length clone_size
TGTGCCAGCAGCCAAGATGGGCTCGGCTACGAGCAGTACTTC CASSQDGLGYEQYF TRBJ2-7 TRBV14 . 14 .
TGTGCCAGCAGCCCGTCCGGGGGGCGGAATGAGCAGTTCTTC CASSPSGGRNEQFF TRBJ2-1 TRBV6-5 . 14 .
TGTGCCAGCGCCCCTTACGGGCGGGGGCCCACAGATACGCAGTATTTT CASAPYGRGPTDTQYF TRBJ2-3 TRBV9 . 16 once
TGTGCCAGCAGGAATTCGGCGGGGGGCCCCTACAATGAGCAGTTCTTC CASRNSAGGPYNEQFF TRBJ2-1 TRBV6-6 TRBD2 16 .
TGCGCCAGCAGCACACCGGGGACTAGTAGAAGCGAGCAGTACTTC CASSTPGTSRSEQYF TRBJ2-7 TRBV5-1 TRBD2 15 .
TGTGCCAGCAGCTTAGCATTGCGGGGGGGACTCACAGATACGCAGTATTTT CASSLALRGGLTDTQYF TRBJ2-3 TRBV7-2 TRBD2 17 .
TGTGCCAGCAGCCAAGATCAGCAGGACAGCTATGGCTACACCTTC CASSQDQQDSYGYTF TRBJ1-2 TRBV4-2 . 15 .
TGTGCCAGTAGTAACAGACAGTTCCCCTATGGCTACACCTTC CASSNRQFPYGYTF TRBJ1-2 TRBV19 . 14 once
TGCGCCAGCAGCCAAGAGGGGGGTGTCATCCAGCATTCACCCCTCCACTTT CASSQEGGVIQHSPLHF TRBJ1-6 TRBV4-3 . 17 .
TGTGCCAGCAGCTTAAGAACAGGGGGCGCCGGGATCTCTGGGGCCAACGTCCTGACTTTC CASSLRTGGAGISGANVLTF TRBJ2-6 TRBV5-4 TRBD1 20 .
TGTGCCAGCTCACCAGCCGCGCAGGGGGGTAGTGGCTACACCTTC CASSPAAQGGSGYTF TRBJ1-2 TRBV18 TRBD1 15 .
TGTGCCAGCAGTGACCCGGACAGGGGAAACTATGGCTACACCTTC CASSDPDRGNYGYTF TRBJ1-2 TRBV6-4 TRBD1 15 .
TGTGCCAGCAGTCGTCAGACAGGCGGAAACACTGAAGCTTTCTTT CASSRQTGGNTEAFF TRBJ1-1 TRBV6-2/TRBV6-3 . 15 .
TGTGCCAGCAGCAGGGGCACTGAAGCTTTCTTT CASSRGTEAFF TRBJ1-1 TRBV12-3/TRBV12-4 . 11 .
TGTGCCAGCAGCGGACAACTAGGACTAGCCTACGAGCAGTACTTC CASSGQLGLAYEQYF TRBJ2-7 TRBV4-2 TRBD2 15 .
TGTGCCAGCTCACCACCAAATCCAGGCACAGATACGCAGTATTTT CASSPPNPGTDTQYF TRBJ2-3 TRBV18 . 15 .
TGTGCCAGCAGCCTAGCGGGAGGGGATACGCAGTATTTT CASSLAGGDTQYF TRBJ2-3 TRBV7-9 TRBD2 13 .
TGTGCCAGCAGTTCCCCGGACAGGGGTGGGAATTCACCCCTCCACTTT CASSSPDRGGNSPLHF TRBJ1-6 TRBV6-5 TRBD1 16 .
TGTGCCAGCAGCTTGGGGCCCCAGGGGAATCAGCCCCAGCATTTT CASSLGPQGNQPQHF TRBJ1-5 TRBV7-2 . 15 .
TGTGCCAGCACCACGGCCCCACACAGGGACGAGCAGTACTTC CASTTAPHRDEQYF TRBJ2-7 TRBV6-6 . 14 .
TGTGCCAGCTCACCACCGGCCTCGAACACTGAAGCTTTCTTT CASSPPASNTEAFF TRBJ1-1 TRBV18 . 14 .
TGTGCCAGCAGTGTTACAGGAGTCTCTTACAATGAGCAGTTCTTC CASSVTGVSYNEQFF TRBJ2-1 TRBV25-1 . 15 .
TGTGCCAGCAGTGAGGAGAGGACGAGGGCTGAAGCTTTCTTT CASSEERTRAEAFF TRBJ1-1 TRBV6-1 . 14 .
TGTGCCAGCAGTTTTGGGGGGACAGATACGCAGTATTTT CASSFGGTDTQYF TRBJ2-3 TRBV28 . 13 .
TGTGCCATCACTACAGGGGGCTTGAACACTGAAGCTTTCTTT CAITTGGLNTEAFF TRBJ1-1 TRBV10-3 TRBD1 14 .
TGTGCCAGCAGTAACAGGGGGCCCACTGAAGCTTTCTTT CASSNRGPTEAFF TRBJ1-1 TRBV27 TRBD1 13 once
TGTGCCAGTAAAAGGGGCGGCTCCTACGAGCAGTACTTC CASKRGGSYEQYF TRBJ2-7 TRBV19 . 13 .
TGTGCCAGTAGTTTCGAACTATGGGAGACCCAGTACTTC CASSFELWETQYF TRBJ2-5 TRBV19 . 13 few
TGTGCCAGCAGCATCAGGGGTGGGGACACTGAAGCTTTCTTT CASSIRGGDTEAFF TRBJ1-1 TRBV7-6 . 14 .
TGTGCCAGCTCACCAGGTCCACAGGTGTCCTACGAGCAGTACTTC CASSPGPQVSYEQYF TRBJ2-7 TRBV18 . 15 .
TGTGCCAGCAGCTCCACAATGAACACTGAAGCTTTCTTT CASSSTMNTEAFF TRBJ1-1 TRBV11-2 . 13 .